This T cell receptor (beta chain) was sequenced during a study of cytomegalovirus exposure and HLA in healthy donors. V gave up 4 bases and J gave up 0 bases, with 15 bases separating them. Germline V gene sequence: CDR1 SEHNR, CDR2 FQNEAQ (reference sequence). This CDR3 has 16 residues. Clones were sequenced by immunoSEQ multiplex PCR, and TCRdb holds only the in-frame ones, with some missing. The repertoire includes 60,000 or so clones, under 95% of them detected once, and roughly 1% sits in the top ten. Material: PBMCs. V usage is TRBV7-9 and J usage is TRBJ2-5, with D possibly matching TRBD2 (6 bases). The TCR originated in a young man in good health and CMV-seronegative. The CDR3 DNA reads TGTGCCAGCAGCTCATCCGGCCGGGACTACCAAGAGACCCAGTACTTC. Residues: CASSSSGRDYQETQYF.